The present T cell receptor (beta chain) was sequenced within a study of blood T cell repertoires in COVID-19. Turning to the study itself: From the United States, Italy and Spain came samples of acute and convalescent COVID-19. Nucleic acid was either cDNA or gDNA, and it came from T cells, B-cell-depleted T cells, or PBMCs.

Authors' data handling: Amplified reference gene primers provided the basis for estimating nucleated cell counts. Clones were read by immunoSEQ multiplex PCR, and TCRdb kept only the in-frame ones, dropping some. From that table come the V and J calls and clone size; the DNA was used to work out D and trimming. The data hold over 10,000 clones, with almost 85% observed a single time. This CDR3 is built from 13 residues. V was pared by 1 base and J by 9 bases, with 10 bases between. Germline V gene lookup returns CDR1 SGHVS and CDR2 FNYEAQ. The chain uses TRBV7-6 and TRBJ2-1, with D maybe TRBD2 (5 bases). The sample consisted of peripheral blood. This TCR came from a man older than 75 with acute or convalescent COVID-19. The CDR3, as DNA: TGTGCCAGCAGCTTAGTCCCGGAGGTTGAGCAGTTCTTC. Its translation: CASSLVPEVEQFF.